Listed below are T cell receptor beta chains from one sample, sequenced in a study of blood T cell repertoires in COVID-19. The assay was immunoSEQ multiplex PCR, and TCRdb's table has in-frame clones only and misses some. This table has roughly 230,000 clones, around 90% appearing once. The specimen was PBMCs or T cells enriched from blood (not recorded which). These receptors were obtained from a man aged 25 to 40 in a cohort exposed to, infected with or recovered from COVID-19 (not recorded which). Both conserved end residues are part of each CDR3. D genes are given only for firm matches. Where a row states a size, it is once, few, many or the class of an expanded clone; other rows omit it.

>TRBV9|TRBJ1-1|.|.
TGTGCCAGCAGCGTAGGGCATTCGGAAGCTTTCTTT
CASSVGHSEAFF
>TRBV27|TRBJ1-6|.|TRBD1
TGTGCCAGCGGGACAGGGACCTATAATTCACCCCTCCACTTT
CASGTGTYNSPLHF
>TRBV19|TRBJ2-7|.|.
TGTGCCAGTAGTCGCGGTTCCTCCTACGAGCAGTACTTC
CASSRGSSYEQYF
>TRBV18|TRBJ1-4|.|.
TGTGCCAGCTCACCCGGCAGGGGTGGTGAAAAACTGTTTTTT
CASSPGRGGEKLFF
>TRBV19|TRBJ2-6|.|.
TGTGCCAGTAGTGGATGGACAGCGGACGTCCTGACTTTC
CASSGWTADVLTF
>TRBV29-1|TRBJ2-5|.|TRBD2
TGCAGCGTTGGGGGTTTAGCGGGAGGGGCGTTCCAAGAGACCCAGTACTTC
CSVGGLAGGAFQETQYF
>TRBV24-1|TRBJ2-5|.|.
TGTGCCACCAGTGATCAGGCTCAAGAGACCCAGTACTTC
CATSDQAQETQYF
>TRBV5-6|TRBJ2-3|.|.
TGTGCCAGCAGCAAGCAGAGGGGGGATACGCAGTATTTT
CASSKQRGDTQYF
>TRBV28|TRBJ1-6|.|.
TGTGCCAGCACCTTACTGGCGGGGGGAAGTAGTAATTCACCCCTCCACTTT
CASTLLAGGSSNSPLHF
>TRBV5-4|TRBJ2-1|once|TRBD1
TGTGCCAGCAGCAGCAGACAGGGGGGGGAATACAATGAGCAGTTCTTC
CASSSRQGGEYNEQFF
>TRBV19|TRBJ1-1|.|TRBD1
TGTGCCAGTAGGGGCTTATACAGGGGGCGGGATGAGGACACTGAAGCTTTCTTT
CASRGLYRGRDEDTEAFF
>TRBV11-2|TRBJ1-1|once|.
TGTGCCAGCAGCTTAGGAGGCAGGGCCATGAACACTGAAGCTTTCTTT
CASSLGGRAMNTEAFF
>TRBV28|TRBJ2-7|.|TRBD2
TGTGCCAGCAGTCGGGGAGCTAGCGGCCTACGCGAGCAGTACTTC
CASSRGASGLREQYF
>TRBV29-1|TRBJ1-5|few|.
TGCAGCGTTGCATCAGGGGTTAATCAGCCCCAGCATTTT
CSVASGVNQPQHF
>TRBV29-1|TRBJ2-7|.|.
TGCAGCGTTGAAGATGACCGGGACACCCGATCCTCCTACGAGCAGTACTTC
CSVEDDRDTRSSYEQYF
>TRBV11-2|TRBJ2-1|.|.
TGTGCCAGCAGCTTAGACGGGGTTTTGGATGAGCAGTTCTTC
CASSLDGVLDEQFF
>TRBV9|TRBJ1-4|few|TRBD1
TGTGCCAGCAGCGCGCCCCGGGCAGGGGGCGCGTCTAATGAAAAACTGTTTTTT
CASSAPRAGGASNEKLFF
>TRBV4-1|TRBJ2-1|once|.
TGCGCCAGCAGCCAAGATGTCTTTAAGCGGCAGTTCTTC
CASSQDVFKRQFF
>TRBV5-6|TRBJ2-2|.|.
TGTGCCAGCAGCTTGTGGTCGAGGACGAACACCGGGGAGCTGTTTTTT
CASSLWSRTNTGELFF
>TRBV6-1|TRBJ1-2|.|.
TGTGCCAGCAGTGAATCTTCCGGCAGGGACTATGGCTACACCTTC
CASSESSGRDYGYTF
>TRBV5-4|TRBJ2-3|.|TRBD2
TGTGCCAGCAGCTCGACTAGCGGACAAGGCACAGATACGCAGTATTTT
CASSSTSGQGTDTQYF
>TRBV28|TRBJ2-3|.|TRBD2
TGTGCCAGCAAAGGACTAGCAGGGACAGATACGCAGTATTTT
CASKGLAGTDTQYF
>TRBV5-1|TRBJ2-7|.|.
TGCGCCAGCAGCTTAGGACTGGGAGATCTCTACGAGCAGTACTTC
CASSLGLGDLYEQYF
>TRBV24-1|TRBJ1-2|.|.
TGTGCCACCAGTGACTTCGACAGATACTATGGCTACACCTTC
CATSDFDRYYGYTF
>TRBV7-8|TRBJ2-1|.|.
TGTGCCAGCAGCCATGCAGTACGATCCTACAATGAGCAGTTCTTC
CASSHAVRSYNEQFF
>TRBV5-4|TRBJ1-5|.|.
TGTGCCAGCAGCTTTGGTGGTGGGGCAGGGGCCCAGCATTTT
CASSFGGGAGAQHF
>TRBV27|TRBJ2-5|.|.
TGTGCCAGCAGTTTATCGACAGCCCAAGAGACCCAGTACTTC
CASSLSTAQETQYF
>TRBV28|TRBJ1-1|.|.
TGTGCCAGCAGTTTATCCGGTGGCGGCACTGAAGCTTTCTTT
CASSLSGGGTEAFF
>TRBV6-2/TRBV6-3|TRBJ2-1|.|TRBD2
TGTGCCAGCAGTTACTCGGATAGCGGGAGTCGTCAGTTCTTC
CASSYSDSGSRQFF
>TRBV28|TRBJ1-1|once|TRBD1
TGTGCCAGCATCCCTTGGACAGGGGGCAGCGCTGAAGCTTTCTTT
CASIPWTGGSAEAFF
>TRBV14|TRBJ1-1|.|TRBD1
TGTGCCAGCAGCCGGGACAGGAACACTGAAGCTTTCTTT
CASSRDRNTEAFF
>TRBV7-3|TRBJ2-5|.|.
TGTGCCAGCAGCAAGGATCCCAGGAGGGAGACCCAGTACTTC
CASSKDPRRETQYF
>TRBV27|TRBJ1-5|.|TRBD1
TGTGCCAGCAGGCCCGAGGGGGCTCGCAATCAGCCCCAGCATTTT
CASRPEGARNQPQHF
>TRBV6-4|TRBJ1-4|.|.
TGTGCCACCCCGGGGGGGGCGGGTGAAAAACTGTTTTTT
CATPGGAGEKLFF
>TRBV7-2|TRBJ2-7|.|.
TGTGCCAGCAGCTTAGCGCGGGACAGTCTTAGCTACGAGCAGTACTTC
CASSLARDSLSYEQYF
>TRBV28|TRBJ1-1|.|.
TGTGCCAGCAGTGACCCTGCAGGCGTATACACTGAAGCTTTCTTT
CASSDPAGVYTEAFF
>TRBV19|TRBJ2-5|.|.
TGTGCCAGTAGTGCAACTCGAGAGACCCAGTACTTC
CASSATRETQYF
>TRBV7-9|TRBJ2-7|.|TRBD1
TGTGCCAGCAGCCCTGGACAGGGGGTGGGATACGAGCAGTACTTC
CASSPGQGVGYEQYF
>TRBV10-3|TRBJ2-2|.|.
TGTGCCATCAGTGAGCCTTCGAGGAAAAACACCGGGGAGCTGTTTTTT
CAISEPSRKNTGELFF
>TRBV19|TRBJ2-6|.|.
TGTGCCAGTAGTAAGGCCAGGGGACACTCTGGGGCCAACGTCCTGACTTTC
CASSKARGHSGANVLTF
>TRBV5-5|TRBJ1-2|.|TRBD1
TGTGCCAGCAGCCCCGGACAGGTTAGATTTGTAAGCTATGGCTACACCTTC
CASSPGQVRFVSYGYTF
>TRBV4-2|TRBJ2-7|.|.
TGTGCCAGCAGCCAGGACTTAAGACTCTCCTACGAGCAGTACTTC
CASSQDLRLSYEQYF
>TRBV19|TRBJ2-1|.|TRBD2
TGTGCCAGTAGGATCAGCGGGAGGGCCGGTAATGAGCAGTTCTTC
CASRISGRAGNEQFF
>TRBV27|TRBJ2-1|.|TRBD2
TGTGCCAGCAGTTTATCGGCCAGGGCGGGAGATGAGCAGTTCTTC
CASSLSARAGDEQFF
>TRBV9|TRBJ1-1|few|.
TGTGCCAGCAGCCCTGGGGGGGGTGGCACTGAAGCTTTCTTT
CASSPGGGGTEAFF
>TRBV19|TRBJ1-1|.|.
TGTGCCAGTAGTGGGGGCCTCAAGCGTGAAGCTTTCTTT
CASSGGLKREAFF
>TRBV28|TRBJ1-6|once|.
TGTGCCAGCAGTTTACTACCCGCCTATTCACCCCTCCACTTT
CASSLLPAYSPLHF
>TRBV3-1/TRBV3-2|TRBJ1-3|.|.
TGTGCCAGCAGCCAAGGGTGGCAGGCTGGAAACACCATATATTTT
CASSQGWQAGNTIYF
>TRBV25-1|TRBJ2-1|.|TRBD2
TGTGCCAGCAGTGAACTTGGCGGGAGGGGTATCCAGTTCTTC
CASSELGGRGIQFF
>TRBV29-1|TRBJ1-4|.|TRBD1
TGCAGCGTTGCCCGTTGGACAGGGGGAGGAGAAAAACTGTTTTTT
CSVARWTGGGEKLFF
>TRBV18|TRBJ2-3|.|.
TGTGCCAGCTCACCACCCTGGCGGACTCGCACAGATACGCAGTATTTT
CASSPPWRTRTDTQYF
>TRBV9|TRBJ2-7|.|.
TGTGCCAGCAGCGTAGATTCGAGAGGCGAGCAGTACTTC
CASSVDSRGEQYF